The present T cell receptor (beta chain) was sequenced within a study of CD8 T cells in ankylosing spondylitis. General study points: A TCR beta motif made of about eight highly homologous variants seemed typical of ankylosing spondylitis blood. Clones tied to disease were said to be significantly enriched in matched ankylosing spondylitis synovial fluid.

For TCR beta, libraries came from quantitative 5'-RACE with molecular barcodes. One entry per CDR3 protein, called by TCRdb with MiXCR from the 5' RACE reads. The sample contains about 160,000 distinct CDR3 sequences, around 18% of which appear only once. The ends lost 2 bases at V and 7 bases at J; junction bases unmatched: 4. Germline lookup yields CDR1 SEHNR and CDR2 FQNEAQ (reference sequence). This CDR3 has 14 residues. This clonotype was seen a few times. The antigen is undetermined. The receptor's source is a male donor with ankylosing spondylitis or in good health (not recorded which). The chain has TRBV7-9 and TRBJ1-1; 10 bases fit TRBD1. The sequencing sample was made of blood, either unsorted or a sorted T cell fraction (not recorded which). CDR3 sequence (DNA): TGTGCCAGCAGCTTAACGACAGGGGGCAATGAAGCTTTCTTT. Protein product: CASSLTTGGNEAFF.